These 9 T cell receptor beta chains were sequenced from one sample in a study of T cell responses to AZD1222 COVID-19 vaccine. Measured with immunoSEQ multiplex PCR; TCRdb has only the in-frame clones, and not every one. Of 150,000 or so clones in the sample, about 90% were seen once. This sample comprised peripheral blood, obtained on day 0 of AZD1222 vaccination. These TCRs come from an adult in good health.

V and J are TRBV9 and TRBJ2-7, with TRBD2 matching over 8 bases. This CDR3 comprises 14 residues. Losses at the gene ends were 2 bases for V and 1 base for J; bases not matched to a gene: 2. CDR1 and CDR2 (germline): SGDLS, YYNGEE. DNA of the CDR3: TGTGCCAGCAGCGTTCGGGGGGGATCCTACGAGCAGTACTTC. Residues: CASSVRGGSYEQYF.

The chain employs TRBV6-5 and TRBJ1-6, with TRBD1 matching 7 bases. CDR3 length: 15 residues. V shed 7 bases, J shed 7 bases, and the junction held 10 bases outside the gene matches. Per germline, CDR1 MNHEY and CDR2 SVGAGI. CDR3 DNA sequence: TGTGCCAGCACGCCCCTGGCCAGGGGGAATTCACCCCTCCACTTT. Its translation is CASTPLARGNSPLHF.

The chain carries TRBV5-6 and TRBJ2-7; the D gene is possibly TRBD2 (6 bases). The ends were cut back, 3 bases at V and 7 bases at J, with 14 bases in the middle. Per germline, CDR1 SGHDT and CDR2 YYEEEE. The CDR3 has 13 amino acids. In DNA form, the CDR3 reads TGTGCCAGCAGCTACGGGAGTACGGGAGAGCAGTACTTC. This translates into CASSYGSTGEQYF.

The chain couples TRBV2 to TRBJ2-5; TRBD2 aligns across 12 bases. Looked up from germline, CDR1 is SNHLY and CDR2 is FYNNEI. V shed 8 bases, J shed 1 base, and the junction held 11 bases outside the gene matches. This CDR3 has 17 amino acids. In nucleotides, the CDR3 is TGTGCCAGCCTCCGACCGACTAGCGGGAGTACCCAAGAGACCCAGTACTTC. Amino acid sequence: CASLRPTSGSTQETQYF.

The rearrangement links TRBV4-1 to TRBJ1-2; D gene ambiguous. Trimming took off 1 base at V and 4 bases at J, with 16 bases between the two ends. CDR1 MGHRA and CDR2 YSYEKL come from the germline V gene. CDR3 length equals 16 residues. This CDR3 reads CASSQGTAYSGYGYTF. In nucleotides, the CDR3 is TGCGCCAGCAGCCAAGGGACGGCCTACAGTGGCTATGGCTACACCTTC.

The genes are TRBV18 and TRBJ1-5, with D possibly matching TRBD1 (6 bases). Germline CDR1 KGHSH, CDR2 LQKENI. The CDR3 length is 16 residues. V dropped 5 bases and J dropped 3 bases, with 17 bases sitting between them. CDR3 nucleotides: TGTGCCAGCTCATCGCTCCCTCAGGGGCCCAATCAGCCCCAGCATTTT. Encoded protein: CASSSLPQGPNQPQHF.

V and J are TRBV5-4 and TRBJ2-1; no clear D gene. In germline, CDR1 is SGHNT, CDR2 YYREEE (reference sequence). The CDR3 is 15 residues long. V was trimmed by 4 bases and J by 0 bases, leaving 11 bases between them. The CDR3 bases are TGTGCCAGCAGCCCTGGGTTCAGCTCCTACAATGAGCAGTTCTTC. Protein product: CASSPGFSSYNEQFF. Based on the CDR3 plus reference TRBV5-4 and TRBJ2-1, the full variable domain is ETGVTQSPTHLIKTRGQQVTLRCSSQSGHNTVSWYQQALGQGPQFIFQYYREEENGRGNFPPRFSGLQFPNYSSELNVNALELDDSALYLCASSPGFSSYNEQFFGPGTRLTVL.

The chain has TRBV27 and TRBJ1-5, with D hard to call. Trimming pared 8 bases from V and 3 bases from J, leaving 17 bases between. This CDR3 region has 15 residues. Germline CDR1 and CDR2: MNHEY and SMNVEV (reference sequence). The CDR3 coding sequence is TGTGCCAGCCAAACGACCGGCGGAGACAATCAGCCCCAGCATTTT. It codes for CASQTTGGDNQPQHF.

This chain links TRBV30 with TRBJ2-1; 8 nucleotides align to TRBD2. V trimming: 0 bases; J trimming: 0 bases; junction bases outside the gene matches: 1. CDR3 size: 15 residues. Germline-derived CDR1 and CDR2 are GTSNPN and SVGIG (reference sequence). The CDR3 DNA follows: TGTGCCTGGAGTGTAGGGACTAGCTCCTACAATGAGCAGTTCTTC. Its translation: CAWSVGTSSYNEQFF.